One and the same sample provided the 14 T cell receptor beta chains below, sequenced in a study of identical twins. TCRdb re-called the 5' RACE reads through MiXCR, storing one row per CDR3 protein. The table has 15,000 to 20,000 distinct CDR3 sequences, 55% to 75% seen once. Sequencing input: memory (CD45RO+) T cells sorted from blood. These receptor sequences come from a woman aged 18-30 years in good health. This table probably holds off-target reads from a library built for another chain.

The chain recombines TRBV19 with TRBJ2-1, with 7 positions matching TRBD2. This CDR3 comprises 14 residues. Germline V gives CDR1 LNHDA, CDR2 SQIVND (reference sequence). Germline trimming cut 4 bases from V and 8 bases from J; bases unmatched to any gene: 8. In DNA form, the CDR3 reads TGTGCCAGTAGTAGGGGCGGGAGCGTCTATGAGCAGTTCTTC. This encodes CASSRGGSVYEQFF.

This clonotype was recorded a few times. The CDR3 here is CSARDSPGAKNIQYF. The CDR3 bases are TGCAGTGCTAGAGATTCCCCCGGGGCCAAAAACATTCAGTACTTC. The chain links TRBV20-1 to TRBJ2-4, with unresolved D. Trimming removed 0 bases at V and 1 base at J, with 10 bases between. There are 15 residues in the CDR3. CDR1 and CDR2 from the germline V gene are DFQATT and SNEGSKA (reference sequence).

Written as DNA, the CDR3 is TGTGCCAGCAGCTTAGGGGGGAGGGCGATGGATACGCAGTATTTT. Its protein product is CASSLGGRAMDTQYF. The chain combines TRBV7-6 with TRBJ2-3; 7 positions match TRBD2. J was trimmed by 6 bases and V by 1 base; bases with no gene match: 7. The CDR3 is 15 residues long. The germline V gene encodes CDR1 SGHVS and CDR2 FNYEAQ.

This chain uses TRBV12-3 or TRBV12-4 with TRBJ2-3; 10 bases are a match to TRBD2. Unmatched junction bases numbered 4, after V lost 5 bases and J lost 2 bases. The CDR3 is 15 residues long. Here the CDR3 DNA reads TGTGCCAGCAGTACGAGCGGGAGGGACACAGATACGCAGTATTTT. Amino acid sequence: CASSTSGRDTDTQYF.

The chain links TRBV6-2 or TRBV6-3 to TRBJ2-7; no reliable D call. CDR1 and CDR2 (germline): MNHEY, SVGEGT. The V and J ends lost 6 bases and 7 bases respectively, with 19 bases between them. The CDR3 spans 14 residues. Here the CDR3 reads CASRQLLTVREQYF. The CDR3 nucleotides read TGTGCCAGCAGACAACTCCTGACCGTTCGGGAGCAGTACTTC.

The chain joins TRBV7-9 to TRBJ2-1; maybe TRBD1 (5 bases). With 5 bases removed from V and 10 bases from J, the gap between germline ends came to 15 bases. This CDR3 contains 13 residues. Germline CDR1 reads SEHNR; CDR2 reads FQNEAQ (reference sequence). CDR3: CASSPGMGREQFF. In DNA form, the CDR3 reads TGTGCCAGCAGCCCCGGTATGGGGCGAGAGCAGTTCTTC.

The chain carries TRBV7-9 and TRBJ2-6; no reliable D call. Germline CDR1 and CDR2: SEHNR and FQNEAQ (reference sequence). V lost 5 bases and J lost 7, with 9 bases in between. The CDR3 totals 13 residues. CDR3 region: CASSTEPANVLTF. DNA for the CDR3: TGTGCCAGCAGCACCGAGCCCGCCAACGTCCTGACTTTC.

The chain has TRBV18 and TRBJ2-1; D gene unclear. This CDR3 has 14 residues. Germline assignment: CDR1 KGHSH and CDR2 LQKENI. V gave up 3 bases and J gave up 0 bases, with 6 bases separating them. The chain's CDR3 is CASSPLSSYNEQFF. CDR3 in DNA: TGTGCCAGCTCACCCCTGAGCTCCTACAATGAGCAGTTCTTC.

The CDR3 here is CASSRVDGANVLTF. CDR3 DNA sequence: TGTGCCAGCAGCCGGGTGGACGGGGCCAACGTCCTGACTTTC. The rearrangement joins TRBV5-5 to TRBJ2-6; D gene uncertain. V lost 4 bases, J lost 4 bases, and 9 bases lay in between. The CDR3 loop spans 14 amino acids. CDR1 is SGHKS and CDR2 is YYEKEE in the germline V gene (reference sequence).

The chain combines TRBV29-1 with TRBJ1-1; the D gene is possibly TRBD1 (6 bases). CDR3 length: 14 amino acids. Germline V gene lookup returns CDR1 SQVTM and CDR2 ANQGSEA. The V gene lost 6 bases and the J gene lost 1 base, with 15 bases spanning the gap. CDR3 sequence: CSVPRDTANTEAFF. For the CDR3, the DNA is TGCAGCGTCCCCCGGGACACCGCGAACACTGAAGCTTTCTTT.

The V and J genes are TRBV6-1 and TRBJ2-5, with 10 bases lining up with TRBD2. Germline V gene sequence: CDR1 MNHNS, CDR2 SASEGT. The V and J ends lost 1 base and 5 bases, in that order; junction bases with no gene match: 13. The CDR3 covers 18 residues. For the CDR3, the DNA is TGTGCCAGCAGTGAAGAACCCGGGCTAGCGGGAGTGGGGGAGACCCAGTACTTC. Its protein is CASSEEPGLAGVGETQYF.

The chain carries TRBV20-1 and TRBJ2-7, with 12 positions matching TRBD2. Germline V lookup: CDR1 DFQATT, CDR2 SNEGSKA (reference sequence). This CDR3 is 18 amino acids long. The J segment lost 1 base and the V segment lost 4 bases, leaving 14 bases of the junction unmatched. CDR3 sequence reads: CSATALAGGGIGSYEQYF. The CDR3 region has the DNA TGCAGTGCTACGGCACTAGCGGGAGGAGGAATTGGGTCCTACGAGCAGTACTTC.

V usage is TRBV6-2 or TRBV6-3 and J usage is TRBJ2-5, with 7 bases aligning to TRBD1. The CDR3 is 15 amino acids. The germline gives CDR1 MNHEY, CDR2 SVGEGT. V lost 10 bases and J lost 1; bases outside the gene matches: 12. In DNA, the CDR3 is TGTGCCAACAAGTCGGGGACAGCTTTCCAAGAGACCCAGTACTTC. As protein: CANKSGTAFQETQYF.

This chain joins TRBV6-1 and TRBJ2-6; D gene unclear. The CDR3 is made up of 17 amino acids. Germline V gives CDR1 MNHNS, CDR2 SASEGT. The V and J ends lost 5 bases and 3 bases respectively, with 17 bases between them. CDR3 sequence reads: CASSPFLGNNGANVLTF. The CDR3 nucleotides are TGTGCCAGCAGTCCCTTCCTAGGAAATAATGGGGCCAACGTCCTGACTTTC.